The following is a T cell receptor (beta chain) sequence with its context. Its antigen remains unknown. PCR amplification relied on 60 Vbeta primers (plus 13 Jbeta primers). Here immunoSEQ multiplex PCR was the method, and the copy in TCRdb shows in-frame clones only, minus some. Here the sample spans approximately 170,000 clones, around 68% being singletons. This entry comes from a study of cytomegalovirus exposure and HLA in healthy donors. General study findings and limits: Some V segments could not be told apart, so they were left out, TRBV6-2 and TRBV6-3 among them.

V lost 0 bases to trimming and J lost 16 bases; unmatched junction nucleotides: 7. The CDR3 is made up of 13 amino acids. CDR1 is WNHNN, CDR2 SYGVQD, per germline (reference sequence). This sequence originates from a man aged 50 or older in good health and CMV-seronegative. This chain connects TRBV10-1 to TRBJ1-5, with 9 bases lining up with TRBD1. Sequenced: PBMCs. This CDR3 is CASSESMDRGFHF. For the CDR3, the DNA is TGCGCCAGCAGTGAGTCCATGGACAGGGGATTCCATTTT.